One sample yielded the 5 T cell receptor beta chains listed below, sequenced in a study of Graves' ophthalmopathy and Graves' hyperthyroidism. For repertoire sequencing, the TCR beta CDR3 regions were amplified from RNA transcripts. Amplification began with first-round RT-PCR using HTBI primers, then second-round multiplex PCR was performed. Each CDR3 protein is one row after TCRdb ran MiXCR on the multiplex PCR reads. Found here are about 620,000 distinct CDR3 sequences, 20% to 25% of them singletons; the top ten hold 7.1%. Sample: peripheral blood. Source of these receptors: a young woman with stable Graves' hyperthyroidism. Some clones in this sample may be carry-over from other donors' samples.

This clonotype was observed a handful of times. The chain combines TRBV27 with TRBJ1-2; the D is unclear. Germline CDR1 MNHEY, CDR2 SMNVEV (reference sequence). Between the trimmed V and J ends, which lost 4 bases and 5 bases, there was a span of 11 bases. The CDR3 runs 13 residues. CDR3 in amino acids: CASSSGSTYGYTF. The CDR3 DNA is TGTGCCAGCAGTTCCGGCAGCACTTATGGCTACACCTTC.

This clonotype was observed a single time. The V gene is TRBV19, the J gene TRBJ1-1; no reliable D call. This CDR3 spans 15 amino acids. From germline, CDR1 is LNHDA and CDR2 SQIVND (reference sequence). The V end lost 7 bases, the J end lost 5 bases, and 20 bases lay between the germline ends. The CDR3 sequence is CASTPRTPSGTEAFF. DNA of the CDR3: TGTGCCAGTACCCCAAGGACTCCCAGTGGGACTGAAGCTTTCTTT.

J is TRBJ2-2 and V is TRBV3-1, with TRBD1 identical over 8 bases. The V gene's germline CDR1 is LGHDT and CDR2 YNNKEL (reference sequence). The CDR3 loop spans 16 amino acids. V shed 7 bases, J shed 9 bases, and the junction held 16 bases outside the gene matches. CDR3 sequence: CASTSSVGQGQRELFF. In DNA, the CDR3 is TGTGCCAGCACCTCGTCCGTAGGACAGGGTCAACGGGAGCTGTTTTTT.

This clonotype turned up a few times. The chain uses TRBV9 and TRBJ1-2, with D uncertain. The CDR3 contains 15 residues. Trimming took 0 bases from V and 6 from J, leaving 15 bases between them. From germline, CDR1 is SGDLS and CDR2 YYNGEE. CDR3 protein: CASSVATTVKDGYTF. The CDR3 DNA follows: TGTGCCAGCAGCGTAGCTACGACGGTTAAGGATGGCTACACCTTC.

This clonotype was seen at least ten times. The V call is TRBV5-1, the J call TRBJ2-6; no reliable D call. This CDR3 has 14 residues. Deletions cut 7 bases from V and 0 bases from J, with 8 bases between. CDR1 is SGHRS and CDR2 is YFSETQ in the germline V gene. The chain's CDR3 is CASDPTSGANVLTF. The DNA of the CDR3 is TGCGCCAGCGACCCTACCTCTGGGGCCAACGTCCTGACTTTC.